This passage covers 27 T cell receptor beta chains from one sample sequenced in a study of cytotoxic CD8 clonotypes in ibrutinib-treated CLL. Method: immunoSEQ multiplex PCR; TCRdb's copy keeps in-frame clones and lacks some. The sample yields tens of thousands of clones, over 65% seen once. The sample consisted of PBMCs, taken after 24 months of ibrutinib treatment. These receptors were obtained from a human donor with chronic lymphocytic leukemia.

The CDR3 reads CASSVGTSGETQYF. The DNA of the CDR3 is TGTGCCAGCAGCGTAGGCACGTCGGGGGAGACCCAGTACTTC. The rearrangement uses TRBV9 and TRBJ2-5, with D perhaps matching TRBD2 (5 bases). Trimming took off 0 bases at V and 5 bases at J, with 11 bases between the two ends. Germline CDR1 and CDR2: SGDLS and YYNGEE. CDR3 size: 14 residues.

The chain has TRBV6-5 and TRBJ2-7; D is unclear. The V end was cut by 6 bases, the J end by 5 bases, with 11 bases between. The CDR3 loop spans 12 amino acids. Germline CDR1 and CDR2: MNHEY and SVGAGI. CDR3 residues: CASSSTLNEQYF. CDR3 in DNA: TGTGCCAGCAGCTCTACCCTCAACGAGCAGTACTTC.

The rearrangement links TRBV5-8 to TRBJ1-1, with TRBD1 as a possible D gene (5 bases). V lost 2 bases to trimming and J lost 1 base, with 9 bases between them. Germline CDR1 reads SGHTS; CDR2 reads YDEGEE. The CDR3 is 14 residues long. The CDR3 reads CASSFGHTNTEAFF. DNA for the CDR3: TGTGCCAGCAGCTTCGGACACACGAACACTGAAGCTTTCTTT.

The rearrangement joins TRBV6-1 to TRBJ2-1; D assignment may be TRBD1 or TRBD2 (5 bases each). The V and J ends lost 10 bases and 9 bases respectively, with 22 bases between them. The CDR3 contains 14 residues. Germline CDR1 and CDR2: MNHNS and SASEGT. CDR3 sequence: CATQGSVWGSEQFF. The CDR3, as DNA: TGTGCCACCCAGGGCAGCGTTTGGGGGAGTGAGCAGTTCTTC.

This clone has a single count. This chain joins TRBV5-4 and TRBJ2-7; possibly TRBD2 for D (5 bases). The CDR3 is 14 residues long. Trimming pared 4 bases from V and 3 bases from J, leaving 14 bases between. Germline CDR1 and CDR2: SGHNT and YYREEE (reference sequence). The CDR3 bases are TGTGCCAGCAGCCTCCGTCGGGGATTCTACGAGCAGTACTTC. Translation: CASSLRRGFYEQYF. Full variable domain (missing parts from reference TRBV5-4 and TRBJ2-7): ETGVTQSPTHLIKTRGQQVTLRCSSQSGHNTVSWYQQALGQGPQFIFQYYREEENGRGNFPPRFSGLQFPNYSSELNVNALELDDSALYLCASSLRRGFYEQYFGPGTRLTVT.

The CDR3 here is CASSARFQRPEQFF. CDR3 in DNA: TGTGCCAGCAGCGCAAGGTTCCAGCGTCCCGAGCAGTTCTTC. The V call is TRBV7-8, the J call TRBJ2-1, with unresolved D. Germline V CDR1 and CDR2: SGHVS, FQNEAQ. V was pared by 5 bases and J by 10 bases, with 18 bases between. This CDR3 comprises 14 residues.

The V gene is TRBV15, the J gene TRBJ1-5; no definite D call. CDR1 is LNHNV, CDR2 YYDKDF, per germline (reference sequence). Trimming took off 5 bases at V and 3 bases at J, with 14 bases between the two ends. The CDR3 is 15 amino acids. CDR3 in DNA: TGTGCCACCAGCGTTTCGGTTGGGTCCAATCAGCCCCAGCATTTT. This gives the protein CATSVSVGSNQPQHF.

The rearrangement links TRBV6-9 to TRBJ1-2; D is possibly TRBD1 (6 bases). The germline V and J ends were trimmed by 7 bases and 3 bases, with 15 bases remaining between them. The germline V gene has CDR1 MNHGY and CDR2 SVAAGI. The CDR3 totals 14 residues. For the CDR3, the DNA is TGTGCCAGCACCAAACAGGGTCGGGACTATGGCTACACCTTC. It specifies CASTKQGRDYGYTF.

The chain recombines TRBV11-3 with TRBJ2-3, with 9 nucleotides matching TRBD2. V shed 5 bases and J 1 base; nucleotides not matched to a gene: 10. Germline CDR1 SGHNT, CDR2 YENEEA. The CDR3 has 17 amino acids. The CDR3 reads CASSPRTSVTGTDTQYF. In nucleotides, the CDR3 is TGTGCCAGCAGCCCAAGGACTAGCGTGACTGGCACAGATACGCAGTATTTT.

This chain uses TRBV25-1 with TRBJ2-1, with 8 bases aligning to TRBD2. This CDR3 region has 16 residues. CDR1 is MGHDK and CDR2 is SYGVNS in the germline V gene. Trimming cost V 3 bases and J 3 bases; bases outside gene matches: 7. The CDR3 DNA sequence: TGTGCCAGCAGTGACACCACTAGCGGAAACTACAATGAGCAGTTCTTC. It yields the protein CASSDTTSGNYNEQFF.

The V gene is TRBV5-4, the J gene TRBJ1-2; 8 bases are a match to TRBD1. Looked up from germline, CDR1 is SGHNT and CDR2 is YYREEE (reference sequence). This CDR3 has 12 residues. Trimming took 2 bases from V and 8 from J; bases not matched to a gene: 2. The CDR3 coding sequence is TGTGCCAGCAGCTTTAGACAGGGGGGCTACACCTTC. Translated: CASSFRQGGYTF.

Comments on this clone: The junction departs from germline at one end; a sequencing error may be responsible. CDR3 protein: CASMGSGSSLLF. As DNA, the CDR3 is TGTGCCAGCATGGGTAGCGGGAGTAGTCTGCTCTTC. The V and J genes are TRBV28 and TRBJ2-1; 9 nucleotides agree with TRBD2. Germline lookup yields CDR1 MDHEN and CDR2 SYDVKM. CDR3 length equals 12 residues. The entire variable domain, with the rest obtained from reference TRBV28 and TRBJ2-1, is as follows: DVKVTQSSRYLVKRTGEKVFLECVQDMDHENMFWYRQDPGLGLRLIYFSYDVKMKEKGDIPEGYSVSREKKERFSLILESASTNQTSMYLCASMGSGSSLLFGPGTRLTVL.

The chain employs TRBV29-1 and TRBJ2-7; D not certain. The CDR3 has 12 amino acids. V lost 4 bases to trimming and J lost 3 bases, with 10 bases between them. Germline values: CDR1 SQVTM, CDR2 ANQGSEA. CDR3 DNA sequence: TGCAGCGTTGGGACCGGTATCTACGAGCAGTACTTC. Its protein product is CSVGTGIYEQYF.

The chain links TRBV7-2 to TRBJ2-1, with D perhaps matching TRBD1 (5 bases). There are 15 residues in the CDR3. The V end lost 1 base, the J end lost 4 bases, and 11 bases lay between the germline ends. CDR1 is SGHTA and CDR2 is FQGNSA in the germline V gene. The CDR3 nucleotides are TGTGCCAGCAGCTTAGAGGGGCTAGTGTACAATGAGCAGTTCTTC. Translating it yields CASSLEGLVYNEQFF.

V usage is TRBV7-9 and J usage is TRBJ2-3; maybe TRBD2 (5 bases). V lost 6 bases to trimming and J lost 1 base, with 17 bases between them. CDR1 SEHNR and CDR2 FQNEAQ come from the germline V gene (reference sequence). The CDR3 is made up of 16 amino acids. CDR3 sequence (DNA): TGTGCCAGCAGACGGGGAGAAGGGTCGGGCACAGATACGCAGTATTTT. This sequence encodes CASRRGEGSGTDTQYF.

CDR3 sequence: CASSQKGTGAGYEQYF. The DNA of the CDR3 is TGTGCCAGCAGCCAAAAAGGGACAGGGGCTGGATACGAGCAGTACTTC. V usage is TRBV16 and J usage is TRBJ2-7, with 10 positions matching TRBD1. The CDR3 sequence is 16 residues long. The germline gives CDR1 KGHSY, CDR2 FQNENV. J was trimmed by 4 bases and V by 2 bases; bases with no gene match: 8.

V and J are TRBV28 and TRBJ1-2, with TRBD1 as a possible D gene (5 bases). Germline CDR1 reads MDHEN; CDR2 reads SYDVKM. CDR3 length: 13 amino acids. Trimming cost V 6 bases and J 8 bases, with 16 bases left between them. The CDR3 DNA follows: TGTGCCAGCAGCCTTAATGTGGGGGAGGGCTACACCTTC. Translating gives CASSLNVGEGYTF.

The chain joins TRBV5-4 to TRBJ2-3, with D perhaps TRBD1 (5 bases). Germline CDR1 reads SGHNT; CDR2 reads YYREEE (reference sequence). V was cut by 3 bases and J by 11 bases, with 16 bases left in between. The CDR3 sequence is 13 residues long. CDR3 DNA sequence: TGTGCCAGCAGCTCCGCGCAGGGTGTTTGGCAGTATTTT. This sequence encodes CASSSAQGVWQYF.

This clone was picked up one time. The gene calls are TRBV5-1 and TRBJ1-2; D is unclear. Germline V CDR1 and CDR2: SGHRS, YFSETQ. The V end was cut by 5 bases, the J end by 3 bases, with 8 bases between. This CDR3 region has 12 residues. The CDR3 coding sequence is TGCGCCAGCAGGGAGTCCGACTATGGCTACACCTTC. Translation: CASRESDYGYTF.

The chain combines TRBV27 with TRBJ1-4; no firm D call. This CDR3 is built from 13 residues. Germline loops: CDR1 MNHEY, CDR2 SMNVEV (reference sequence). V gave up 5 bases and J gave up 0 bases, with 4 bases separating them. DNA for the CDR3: TGTGCCAGCAGTCCCCCAACTAATGAAAAACTGTTTTTT. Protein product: CASSPPTNEKLFF. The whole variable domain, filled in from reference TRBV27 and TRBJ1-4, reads EAQVTQNPRYLITVTGKKLTVTCSQNMNHEYMSWYRQDPGLGLRQIYYSMNVEVTDKGDVPEGYKVSRKEKRNFPLILESPSPNQTSLYFCASSPPTNEKLFFGSGTQLSVL.

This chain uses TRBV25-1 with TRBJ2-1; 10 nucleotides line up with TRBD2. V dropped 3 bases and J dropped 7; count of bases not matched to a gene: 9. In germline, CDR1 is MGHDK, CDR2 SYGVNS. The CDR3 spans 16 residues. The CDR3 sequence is CASSDASGSFGNEQFF. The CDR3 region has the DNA TGTGCCAGCAGTGATGCTAGCGGGAGCTTCGGGAATGAGCAGTTCTTC.

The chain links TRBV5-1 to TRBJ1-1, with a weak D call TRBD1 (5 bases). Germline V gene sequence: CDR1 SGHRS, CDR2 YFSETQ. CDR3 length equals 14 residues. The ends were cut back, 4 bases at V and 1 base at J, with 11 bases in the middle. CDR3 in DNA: TGCGCCAGCAGCACTCCCGGACAGAACACTGAAGCTTTCTTT. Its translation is CASSTPGQNTEAFF.

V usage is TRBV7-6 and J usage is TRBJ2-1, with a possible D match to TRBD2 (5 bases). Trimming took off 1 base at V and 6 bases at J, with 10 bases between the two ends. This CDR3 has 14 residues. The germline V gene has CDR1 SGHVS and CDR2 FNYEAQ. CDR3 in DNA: TGTGCCAGCAGCTTAGTCGGGGTGATCAATGAGCAGTTCTTC. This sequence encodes CASSLVGVINEQFF.

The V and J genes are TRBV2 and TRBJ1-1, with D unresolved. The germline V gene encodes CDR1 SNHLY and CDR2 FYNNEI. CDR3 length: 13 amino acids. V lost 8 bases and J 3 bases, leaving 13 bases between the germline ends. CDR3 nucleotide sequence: TGTGCCAGCTTTCCCGGGGTGGACACTGAAGCTTTCTTT. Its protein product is CASFPGVDTEAFF. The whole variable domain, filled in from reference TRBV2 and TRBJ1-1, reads EPEVTQTPSHQVTQMGQEVILRCVPISNHLYFYWYRQILGQKVEFLVSFYNNEISEKSEIFDDQFSVERPDGSNFTLKIRSTKLEDSAMYFCASFPGVDTEAFFGQGTRLTVV.

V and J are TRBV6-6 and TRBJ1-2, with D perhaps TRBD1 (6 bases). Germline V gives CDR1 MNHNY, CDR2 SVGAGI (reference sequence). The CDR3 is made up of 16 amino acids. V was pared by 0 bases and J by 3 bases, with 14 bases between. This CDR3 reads CASSYSTGRWDYGYTF. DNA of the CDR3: TGTGCCAGCAGTTACTCTACAGGGAGGTGGGACTATGGCTACACCTTC.

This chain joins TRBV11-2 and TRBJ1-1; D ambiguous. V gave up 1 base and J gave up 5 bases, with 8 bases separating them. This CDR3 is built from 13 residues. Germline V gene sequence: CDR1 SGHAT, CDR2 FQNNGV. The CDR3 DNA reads TGTGCCAGCAGCTTAGGTCAGAGAACTGAAGCTTTCTTT. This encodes CASSLGQRTEAFF.

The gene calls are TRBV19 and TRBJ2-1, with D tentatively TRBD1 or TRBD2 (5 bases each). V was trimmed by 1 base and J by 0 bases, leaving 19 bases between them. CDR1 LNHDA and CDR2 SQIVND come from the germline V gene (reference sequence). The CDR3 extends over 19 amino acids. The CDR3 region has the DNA TGTGCCAGTAGTATAGGGGCCGGGGACCCTATCAGCTCCTACAATGAGCAGTTCTTC. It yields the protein CASSIGAGDPISSYNEQFF.